This T cell receptor (beta chain) was profiled in a study of patients and donors after allogeneic stem cell transplantation. This CDR3 comprises 16 residues. V was cut by 2 bases and J by 2 bases, with 15 bases left in between. Per germline, CDR1 MNHEY and CDR2 SMNVEV (reference sequence). One entry per CDR3 protein results from TCRdb running MiXCR on the RT-PCR reads. The sample has roughly 200,000 distinct CDR3 sequences; roughly 38% are singletons. This clonotype was counted a few times. This sequence was found in a human donor who was either an allogeneic HSCT recipient or a stem cell or donor lymphocyte infusion donor (not recorded which). It is not recorded whose cells these are; they may come from a transplant donor. Sequencing was carried out using blood, either unsorted or a sorted T cell fraction (not recorded which). The chain joins TRBV27 to TRBJ1-2; no firm D call. CDR3 residues: CASSLGGGRLNYGYTF. DNA for the CDR3: TGTGCCAGCAGTTTAGGAGGCGGCAGGCTAAACTATGGCTACACCTTC.